This TCR beta chain was documented in a study of a mutant IDH1 vaccine in newly diagnosed glioma. Study overall: The therapy given earlier, which was standard therapy, consisted of radiotherapy, temozolomide, or both, and most of the patients received both.

Trimming cost V 0 bases and J 6 bases, with 11 bases left between them. The CDR3 totals 14 residues. Germline V CDR1 and CDR2: SGDLS, YYNGEE. This clone showed up just a few times. Its antigen remains unknown. The method was immunoSEQ multiplex PCR; TCRdb's version includes in-frame clones alone and lacks a portion of them. This table has 68,000 or so clones, less than 85% appearing once. Study-level points and caveats: Vaccine-induced immune responses were detected in about 93% of patients.

Time point given: baseline, week 1 (first vaccination visit). As for treatment: pre-vaccination baseline after standard-of-care therapy. Donor tumors were new WHO grade 3 or 4 IDH1-mutant, ATRX-lost astrocytomas. This chain joins TRBV9 and TRBJ2-3; tentatively, D is TRBD1 or TRBD2 (5 bases each). The sample consisted of PBMCs, taken from a glioma patient treated with radiotherapy, temozolomide or both. This clonotype originated in a man in his fifties with glioma. In DNA form, the CDR3 reads TGTGCCAGCAGCGTAGGGGAGTGGGGGGATACGCAGTATTTT. It is translated as CASSVGEWGDTQYF.